What follows describes a single T cell receptor (beta chain). CDR1 and CDR2 (germline): MGHRA, YSYEKL. The CDR3 extends over 14 amino acids. V dropped 0 bases and J dropped 3 bases, with 6 bases sitting between them. The data were taken from a study of blood T cell repertoires in COVID-19. Turning to the study itself: Donors in the United States, Italy and Spain gave samples during acute or convalescent COVID-19. Sample material is recorded as cDNA or gDNA derived from T cells, B-cell-depleted T cells, or PBMCs.

The method was immunoSEQ multiplex PCR; TCRdb's version includes in-frame clones alone and lacks a portion of them. The repertoire has 150,000 to 200,000 clones, around 87% of them found once; the top ten carry more than 0.75%. This clonotype was obtained from a man younger than 35 with acute or convalescent COVID-19. This rearrangement joins TRBV4-1 to TRBJ1-5, with D uncertain. Sequenced sample: peripheral blood. The CDR3 is CASSQERFNQPQHF. In DNA, the CDR3 is TGCGCCAGCAGCCAAGAACGGTTCAATCAGCCCCAGCATTTT.